This entry concerns a single TCR beta chain. The antigen is undetermined. The data derive from a study of monozygotic twins with inflammatory bowel disease. Reanalyzing the 5' RACE reads, TCRdb keeps one entry per CDR3 protein, without DNA. The specimen's table records 200,000 to 250,000 distinct CDR3 sequences. CDR3 size: 14 residues. Whole-study results and caveats: Among IBD patients, fewer clonotypes were shared with others than among healthy twins, especially with disease activity.

The chain couples TRBV12-3 or TRBV12-4 to TRBJ1-4. Sequencing used blood. The sequence derives from a human donor with ulcerative colitis or Crohn's disease, or a healthy co-twin of an affected twin (not recorded which). The chain's CDR3 is CASSLGRVNEKLFF.